Below, 17 T cell receptor beta chains from the same sample are listed, as sequenced in a study of radiotherapy plus CTLA-4 blockade in lung cancer. Data came from immunoSEQ multiplex PCR; TCRdb stores just in-frame clones and leaves some out. The sample yields tens of thousands of clones, roughly 65% seen once. The source was peripheral blood, collected from a patient treated with radiotherapy plus ipilimumab. The receptors shown here come from a human donor with non-small cell lung cancer who had a partial response to radiotherapy plus ipilimumab.

The rearrangement joins TRBV5-1 to TRBJ2-3, with 9 bases that match TRBD1. The CDR3 has 16 residues. The ends lost 3 bases at V and 3 bases at J; junction bases unmatched: 8. Germline loops: CDR1 SGHRS, CDR2 YFSETQ. The CDR3 protein is CASSSGTGFITDTQYF. CDR3 in DNA: TGCGCCAGCAGCTCGGGGACAGGGTTTATTACAGATACGCAGTATTTT.

The rearrangement joins TRBV6-5 to TRBJ2-1, with 8 bases that match TRBD1. The junction had 5 bases not matched to a gene; V was cut back by 5 bases and J by 8 bases. Germline CDR1 reads MNHEY; CDR2 reads SVGAGI. CDR3 length: 13 residues. The CDR3: CASSIQGADEQFF. In nucleotides, the CDR3 is TGTGCCAGCAGTATCCAGGGGGCCGATGAGCAGTTCTTC.

V and J are TRBV11-2 and TRBJ2-3, with 10 bases fitting TRBD1. This CDR3 spans 14 amino acids. Germline assignment: CDR1 SGHAT and CDR2 FQNNGV. The V segment lost 4 bases and the J segment 7 bases; nucleotides outside the gene matches: 5. CDR3 sequence (DNA): TGTGCCAGCAGCTCGACAGGGGGCATAAATACGCAGTATTTT. It specifies CASSSTGGINTQYF.

This clone was found a few times. The chain joins TRBV7-9 to TRBJ1-6, with D possibly being TRBD1 (5 bases). The germline gives CDR1 SEHNR, CDR2 FQNEAQ (reference sequence). The CDR3 is 16 residues long. Trimming removed 5 bases from V and 8 bases from J, with 19 bases in between. The CDR3 here is CASSPLGRVNYSPLHF. In DNA, the CDR3 is TGTGCCAGCAGCCCACTGGGCAGGGTTAATTATTCACCCCTCCACTTT. Together with reference TRBV7-9 and TRBJ1-6, the CDR3 gives the full variable domain: DTGVSQNPRHKITKRGQNVTFRCDPISEHNRLYWYRQTLGQGPEFLTYFQNEAQLEKSRLLSDRFSAERPKGSFSTLEIQRTEQGDSAMYLCASSPLGRVNYSPLHFGNGTRLTVT.

The V and J genes are TRBV28 and TRBJ2-7, with D perhaps matching TRBD2 (6 bases). CDR1 and CDR2 (germline): MDHEN, SYDVKM. This CDR3 contains 15 residues. V lost 6 bases to trimming and J lost 2 bases, with 17 bases between them. For the CDR3, the DNA is TGTGCCAGCAGCCGCCGGGACTTGCGAACCTACGAGCAGTACTTC. Translation gives CASSRRDLRTYEQYF.

The chain is built from TRBV6-5 and TRBJ1-1; TRBD1 aligns across 8 bases. V dropped 6 bases and J dropped 1; count of bases not matched to a gene: 4. Germline V CDR1 and CDR2: MNHEY, SVGAGI. The CDR3 has 14 amino acids. The CDR3 sequence is CASRAGGGNTEAFF. The CDR3 DNA reads as TGTGCCAGCAGAGCAGGGGGCGGGAACACTGAAGCTTTCTTT.

The chain couples TRBV6-5 to TRBJ2-7, with D perhaps matching TRBD2 (6 bases). Trimming pared 0 bases from V and 1 base from J, leaving 10 bases between. The CDR3 is made up of 15 amino acids. Per germline, CDR1 MNHEY and CDR2 SVGAGI. In DNA form, the CDR3 reads TGTGCCAGCAGTTACTCGTCGGGGGTTTCCTACGAGCAGTACTTC. Its translation: CASSYSSGVSYEQYF.

This chain links TRBV5-1 with TRBJ2-7; 9 bases align to TRBD1. Germline CDR1 reads SGHRS; CDR2 reads YFSETQ. V lost 3 bases, J lost 6 bases, and 10 bases stayed unmatched. The CDR3 totals 15 residues. The CDR3 coding sequence is TGCGCCAGCAGCTGGACGGGACAGGGAGTTAGCGAGCAGTACTTC. This translates into CASSWTGQGVSEQYF.

The CDR3 region has the DNA TGCAGCGCCACATCATCGTACGAGCAGTACTTC. It is translated as CSATSSYEQYF. This rearrangement joins TRBV29-1 to TRBJ2-7; no clear D. CDR1 and CDR2 (germline): SQVTM, ANQGSEA. Trimming took off 7 bases at V and 4 bases at J, with 11 bases between the two ends. The CDR3 sequence is 11 residues long.

This clone was picked up a small number of times. The DNA is left out, because the CDR3 cannot be placed on it with certainty; the CDR3 is given as TCRdb lists it. The CDR3 sequence: CASSTSGEQYF. This chain uses TRBV2 with TRBJ2-7; TRBD2, the table's D call, lacks a check against the DNA. Germline V lookup: CDR1 SNHLY, CDR2 FYNNEI. The CDR3 region is 11 residues in length, termini included.

The sample holds a few counts of this clone. This chain connects TRBV6-5 to TRBJ2-6; D uncertain. The germline V and J ends were trimmed by 4 bases and 1 base, with 2 bases remaining between them. Germline V CDR1 and CDR2: MNHEY, SVGAGI. This CDR3 comprises 13 residues. CDR3 sequence: CASSSSGANVLTF. The CDR3 DNA reads TGTGCCAGCAGTTCTTCTGGGGCCAACGTCCTGACTTTC.

V is TRBV5-6 and J is TRBJ1-3, with no clear D. Trimming removed 2 bases from V and 8 bases from J, with 5 bases in between. The CDR3 consists of 11 residues. The germline CDR1 and CDR2 sequences are SGHDT and YYEEEE. The CDR3 protein is CASSFRDTIYF. The DNA for the CDR3 is TGTGCCAGCAGCTTCCGAGACACCATATATTTT.

This clone was recorded a few times. The gene calls are TRBV9 and TRBJ2-1, with a weak D call TRBD2 (6 bases). Germline assignment: CDR1 SGDLS and CDR2 YYNGEE. The CDR3 is 16 residues long. Trimming removed 4 bases at V and 1 base at J, with 15 bases between. The CDR3 protein is CASSIRDSPSYNEQFF. CDR3 DNA sequence: TGTGCCAGCAGCATCCGGGACTCCCCATCCTACAATGAGCAGTTCTTC.

This clone was seen only a few times. The V call is TRBV6-1, the J call TRBJ2-1; perhaps TRBD2 as D (6 bases). The CDR3 covers 17 residues. V lost 2 bases to trimming and J lost 0 bases, with 14 bases between them. CDR1 is MNHNS and CDR2 is SASEGT in the germline V gene. CDR3 sequence reads: CASSERRTGSSYNEQFF. The CDR3 region has the DNA TGTGCCAGCAGTGAACGACGGACCGGGAGCTCCTACAATGAGCAGTTCTTC.

In its sample, this clone was seen once. This chain links TRBV30 with TRBJ1-1, with D possibly TRBD1 on 5 matching bases. This CDR3 spans 15 amino acids. The germline V gene has CDR1 GTSNPN and CDR2 SVGIG (reference sequence). Trimming stripped 8 bases from V and 8 bases from J, with 27 bases between. The CDR3 here is CAGYSQVTRSREAFF. The CDR3 coding sequence is TGTGCCGGATACTCACAGGTCACACGTAGTAGGGAAGCTTTCTTT.

This clone was counted only a few times. The J gene is TRBJ2-3, the V gene TRBV29-1; tentative D call: TRBD2 (6 bases). With 4 bases removed from V and 0 bases from J, the gap between germline ends came to 11 bases. Germline CDR1 is SQVTM and CDR2 is ANQGSEA. CDR3 length equals 14 residues. The CDR3 loop reads CSVVTGVSTDTQYF. The CDR3 DNA sequence: TGCAGCGTTGTGACGGGAGTGAGCACAGATACGCAGTATTTT.

The V gene is TRBV11-3, the J gene TRBJ1-1; 7 nucleotides agree with TRBD1. V was clipped by 8 bases and J by 4 bases; unmatched bases: 7. This CDR3 comprises 13 residues. Germline CDR1 is SGHNT and CDR2 is YENEEA. CDR3 DNA: TGTGCCAGCGCGACAGGGCCTGGCACTGAAGCTTTCTTT. Amino acids: CASATGPGTEAFF.